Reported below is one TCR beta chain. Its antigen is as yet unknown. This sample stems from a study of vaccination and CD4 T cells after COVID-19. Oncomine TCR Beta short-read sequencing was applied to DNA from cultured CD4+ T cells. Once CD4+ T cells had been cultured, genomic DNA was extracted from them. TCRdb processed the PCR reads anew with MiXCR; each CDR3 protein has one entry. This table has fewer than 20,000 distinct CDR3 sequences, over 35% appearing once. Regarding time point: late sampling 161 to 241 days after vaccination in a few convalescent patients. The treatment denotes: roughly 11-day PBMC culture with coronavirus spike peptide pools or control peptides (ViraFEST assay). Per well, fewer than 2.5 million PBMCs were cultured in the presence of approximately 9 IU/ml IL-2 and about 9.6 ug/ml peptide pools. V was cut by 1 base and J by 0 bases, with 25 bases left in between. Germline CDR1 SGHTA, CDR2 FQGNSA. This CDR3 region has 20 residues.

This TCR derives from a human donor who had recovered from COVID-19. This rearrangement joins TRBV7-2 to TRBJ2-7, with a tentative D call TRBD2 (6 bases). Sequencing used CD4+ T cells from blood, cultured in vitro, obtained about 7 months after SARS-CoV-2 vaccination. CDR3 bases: TGTGCCAGCAGCTTAGGAATGAGTCTGTCGGAGCGGGTGCACTCCTACGAGCAGTACTTC. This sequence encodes CASSLGMSLSERVHSYEQYF.